These 27 T cell receptor beta chains originate from one sample sequenced in a study of cytomegalovirus exposure and HLA in healthy donors (dated by TCRdb to 2016 to 2017). Library preparation was by the immunoSEQ multiplex PCR assay. The multiplex PCR relied on a mix of 60 forward primers for TCR Vbeta segments and 13 reverse primers for TCR Jbeta segments. In TCRdb, the immuneACCESS table is reduced to in-frame sequences with V and J assigned. These tables do not hold every clone; where another copy was compared, an unresolved V gene accounts for under half, and the others remain unexplained. The sample records 90,000 to 120,000 clones, 82% of which are singletons. Together, the top ten hold 2.7% of the sample. What was sequenced was PBMCs. These receptors came from a man aged 30 to 45 in good health and CMV-seropositive.

CDR3 nucleotide sequence: TGTGCCAGCAGCTTTCCAGGCCCTAATCAGCCCCAGCATTTT. Translated: CASSFPGPNQPQHF. The chain joins TRBV7-9 to TRBJ1-5; D gene ambiguous. CDR1 is SEHNR and CDR2 is FQNEAQ in the germline V gene (reference sequence). CDR3 length equals 14 residues. The germline V and J ends were trimmed by 3 bases and 4 bases, with 10 bases remaining between them.

V and J are TRBV19 and TRBJ2-3; 12 positions match TRBD2. The CDR3 contains 15 residues. Germline CDR1 and CDR2: LNHDA and SQIVND (reference sequence). Trimming at V came to 5 bases and at J to 5 bases, leaving 5 bases not matched to a gene. CDR3 bases: TGTGCCAGTAGTGAGCTAGCGGGGGGGTTAGATACGCAGTATTTT. Residues: CASSELAGGLDTQYF.

The V and J genes are TRBV5-6 and TRBJ2-7; 8 nucleotides match TRBD2. The V gene's germline CDR1 is SGHDT and CDR2 YYEEEE. The CDR3 is 15 amino acids. Trimming cost V 3 bases and J 0 bases; bases outside gene matches: 5. DNA of the CDR3: TGTGCCAGCAGCTCTCTAAGCGGGAGCTCCTACGAGCAGTACTTC. The encoded protein is CASSSLSGSSYEQYF.

The chain joins TRBV27 to TRBJ2-1; TRBD2 is a possible D gene (6 bases). In germline, CDR1 is MNHEY, CDR2 SMNVEV (reference sequence). The CDR3 is 14 residues long. V was clipped by 8 bases and J by 7 bases, with 18 bases between them. This CDR3 is CASRFGRIPNEQFF. CDR3 nucleotide sequence: TGTGCCAGCCGCTTCGGGAGAATCCCTAATGAGCAGTTCTTC.

The chain joins TRBV5-1 to TRBJ2-7; 8 bases map to TRBD1. The ends lost 4 bases at V and 1 base at J; junction bases unmatched: 7. CDR1 is SGHRS and CDR2 is YFSETQ in the germline V gene. The CDR3 contains 15 residues. The CDR3 nucleotides are TGCGCCAGCAGCCACCCCACAGGGGGTTCCTACGAGCAGTACTTC. Its protein is CASSHPTGGSYEQYF. The full variable domain, with the rest looked up from reference TRBV5-1 and TRBJ2-7, is KAGVTQTPRYLIKTRGQQVTLSCSPISGHRSVSWYQQTPGQGLQFLFEYFSETQRNKGNFPGRFSGRQFSNSRSEMNVSTLELGDSALYLCASSHPTGGSYEQYFGPGTRLTVT.

The table lists this clone with a few counts. The chain combines TRBV6-6 with TRBJ2-7; 7 nucleotides line up with TRBD1. This CDR3 is built from 14 residues. The V and J ends lost 0 bases and 2 bases, in that order; junction bases with no gene match: 1. Germline V CDR1 and CDR2: MNHNY, SVGAGI (reference sequence). CDR3 region: CASSYSTGTYEQYF. The CDR3 DNA reads TGTGCCAGCAGTTACTCGACAGGGACCTACGAGCAGTACTTC.

The rearrangement links TRBV7-9 to TRBJ2-3, with D perhaps matching TRBD2 (7 bases). CDR1 SEHNR and CDR2 FQNEAQ come from the germline V gene (reference sequence). The CDR3 has 15 residues. V was shortened by 5 bases and J by 2 bases, with 14 bases between the two germline ends. The CDR3 here is CASSRWEGDTDTQYF. The CDR3 DNA reads as TGTGCCAGCAGCCGATGGGAGGGGGACACAGATACGCAGTATTTT.

V and J are TRBV27 and TRBJ1-5; possibly TRBD1 for D (5 bases). The CDR3 sequence is 15 residues long. Germline V gene lookup returns CDR1 MNHEY and CDR2 SMNVEV (reference sequence). V gave up 1 base and J gave up 3 bases, with 10 bases separating them. CDR3 in DNA: TGTGCCAGCAGTTTATACAGGACGGACAATCAGCCCCAGCATTTT. This translates into CASSLYRTDNQPQHF.

The chain employs TRBV25-1 and TRBJ2-5; D is possibly TRBD1 (6 bases). V lost 8 bases and J 4 bases, leaving 14 bases between the germline ends. The CDR3 covers 13 residues. Germline-derived CDR1 and CDR2 are MGHDK and SYGVNS. CDR3 bases: TGTGCCAGCGGCTACAGGGTGGGAGAGACCCAGTACTTC. It yields the protein CASGYRVGETQYF.

CDR3 sequence reads: CASSQDRGFSGNTIYF. DNA of the CDR3: TGCGCCAGCAGCCAAGACAGGGGGTTTTCTGGAAACACCATATATTTT. The chain is built from TRBV4-1 and TRBJ1-3, with 7 bases lining up with TRBD1. V lost 0 bases, J lost 1 base, and 3 bases stayed unmatched. The CDR3 loop spans 16 amino acids. CDR1 and CDR2 (germline): MGHRA, YSYEKL.

This clone was seen more than once but under ten times. One end of the junction varies from germline; a read error may be responsible. The J gene is TRBJ1-2, the V gene TRBV20-1; D gene ambiguous. The CDR3 is 8 residues long. Germline V gene data show CDR1 as DFQATT and CDR2 as SNEGSKA (reference sequence). The CDR3 protein is CSATNTDF. The CDR3, as DNA: TGCAGTGCTACTAATACAGACTTC.

This chain uses TRBV7-6 with TRBJ2-6, with 7 bases identical to TRBD1. This CDR3 comprises 16 residues. The germline gives CDR1 SGHVS, CDR2 FNYEAQ. The ends lost 5 bases at V and 4 bases at J; junction bases unmatched: 8. The CDR3, as DNA: TGTGCCAGCAGCCTCTTGACAGGGAGAGGGGCCAACGTCCTGACTTTC. Amino acids: CASSLLTGRGANVLTF.

The chain is built from TRBV6-5 and TRBJ1-1, with TRBD1 matching over 8 bases. V gave up 10 bases and J gave up 1 base; unmatched junction bases: 8. CDR1 and CDR2 from the germline V gene are MNHEY and SVGAGI. The length of the CDR3 is 14 residues. CDR3 in amino acids: CAIFTGTGNTEAFF. DNA for the CDR3: TGTGCCATCTTTACCGGGACAGGGAACACTGAAGCTTTCTTT.

The gene calls are TRBV7-9 and TRBJ1-5; D gene ambiguous. The CDR3 runs 12 residues. Germline values: CDR1 SEHNR, CDR2 FQNEAQ (reference sequence). Trimming pared 5 bases from V and 6 bases from J, leaving 8 bases between. CDR3 residues: CASSLSRQPQHF. The CDR3 region has the DNA TGTGCCAGCAGCCTCTCTCGTCAGCCCCAGCATTTT.

The genes are TRBV19 and TRBJ2-5, with TRBD1 identical over 7 bases. Losses at the gene ends were 3 bases for V and 0 bases for J; bases not matched to a gene: 1. Germline CDR1 is LNHDA and CDR2 is SQIVND (reference sequence). CDR3 length: 14 amino acids. CDR3 in DNA: TGTGCCAGTAGTATCGACAGGGACCAAGAGACCCAGTACTTC. It codes for CASSIDRDQETQYF.

The chain recombines TRBV6-1 with TRBJ1-1, with a possible D match to TRBD1 (6 bases). Germline CDR1 is MNHNS and CDR2 is SASEGT. With 10 bases removed from V and 6 bases from J, the gap between germline ends came to 21 bases. This CDR3 is built from 14 residues. CDR3 sequence (DNA): TGTGCCAATGGGGACAACCCACTGCCCGCTGAAGCTTTCTTT. It is translated as CANGDNPLPAEAFF.

This clone has just a few counts. V usage is TRBV6-5 and J usage is TRBJ1-1; the match to TRBD1 covers 7 bases. This CDR3 is built from 14 residues. J was trimmed by 3 bases and V by 6 bases; bases with no gene match: 7. Germline assignment: CDR1 MNHEY and CDR2 SVGAGI. The CDR3 DNA is TGTGCCAGCAGCACTCTGGGACAGTACACTGAAGCTTTCTTT. This codes for CASSTLGQYTEAFF.

J is TRBJ2-6 and V is TRBV12-5; D is ambiguous. There are 14 residues in the CDR3. V was trimmed by 3 bases and J by 0 bases, leaving 3 bases between them. The germline CDR1 and CDR2 sequences are LGHNT and FRNRAP. Here the CDR3 DNA reads TGTGCTAGTGGTTTTCTCTCTGGGGCCAACGTCCTGACTTTC. It is translated as CASGFLSGANVLTF.

The chain joins TRBV9 to TRBJ2-2; perhaps TRBD2 as D (6 bases). The CDR3 sequence is 12 residues long. The germline V and J ends were trimmed by 8 bases and 6 bases, with 11 bases remaining between them. Germline CDR1 and CDR2: SGDLS and YYNGEE. Here the CDR3 reads CASSGVAGELFF. The CDR3 coding sequence is TGTGCCAGTTCGGGGGTGGCCGGGGAGCTGTTTTTT.

This rearrangement joins TRBV12-5 to TRBJ2-1, with 9 nucleotides matching TRBD2. The V gene's germline CDR1 is LGHNT and CDR2 FRNRAP. The CDR3 length is 14 residues. The trim removed 4 bases at V and 8 bases at J, leaving 6 bases unmatched. Here the CDR3 DNA reads TGTGCTAGTGGTTCCCCGGGACTAGCATATGAGCAGTTCTTC. Translation: CASGSPGLAYEQFF.

The chain links TRBV6-1 to TRBJ2-4; D might be TRBD1 (5 bases). Looked up from germline, CDR1 is MNHNS and CDR2 is SASEGT. CDR3 size: 13 residues. V lost 6 bases and J 0 bases, leaving 6 bases between the germline ends. The DNA for the CDR3 is TGTGCCAGCAGAGGGGTAGCCAAAAACATTCAGTACTTC. Protein product: CASRGVAKNIQYF.

This chain uses TRBV2 with TRBJ1-1, with 12 bases fitting TRBD1. Trimming at V came to 10 bases and at J to 2 bases, leaving 14 bases not matched to a gene. The CDR3 contains 17 residues. CDR1 is SNHLY, CDR2 FYNNEI, per germline. CDR3 coding DNA: TGTGCCACCAAACTGGGGGACAGGGGGCGCGGAAACACTGAAGCTTTCTTT. Translated: CATKLGDRGRGNTEAFF.

This chain uses TRBV11-2 with TRBJ1-2; D remains ambiguous. CDR3 size: 13 residues. V was cut by 4 bases and J by 4 bases, with 10 bases left in between. Per the germline V gene, CDR1 is SGHAT and CDR2 is FQNNGV. CDR3 nucleotides: TGTGCCAGCAGCTCCGGTGTTGGCTATGGCTACACCTTC. This gives the protein CASSSGVGYGYTF. The variable domain in full, completed from reference TRBV11-2 and TRBJ1-2, reads EAGVAQSPRYKIIEKRQSVAFWCNPISGHATLYWYQQILGQGPKLLIQFQNNGVVDDSQLPKDRFSAERLKGVDSTLKIQPAKLEDSAVYLCASSSGVGYGYTFGSGTRLTVV.

The chain carries TRBV6-1 and TRBJ1-6; D not certain. Trimming removed 2 bases from V and 8 bases from J, with 10 bases in between. CDR1 is MNHNS, CDR2 SASEGT, per germline. This CDR3 has 14 residues. The CDR3 region has the DNA TGTGCCAGCAGTGAAAAGGAGGTGGATTCACCCCTCCACTTT. Translating gives CASSEKEVDSPLHF.

This chain links TRBV10-3 with TRBJ2-3, with TRBD2 identical over 7 bases. V lost 0 bases and J lost 6; bases outside the gene matches: 0. This CDR3 comprises 13 residues. Germline CDR1 reads ENHRY; CDR2 reads SYGVKD. CDR3 amino acids: CAISESGRDTQYF. CDR3 nucleotides: TGTGCCATCAGTGAGTCCGGGAGGGATACGCAGTATTTT.

This chain uses TRBV5-4 with TRBJ1-3; no definite D call. Germline CDR1 is SGHNT and CDR2 is YYREEE (reference sequence). Between the trimmed V and J ends, which lost 1 base and 0 bases, there was a span of 11 bases. The CDR3 is 16 amino acids. This CDR3 reads CASSLPGKSSGNTIYF. As DNA, the CDR3 is TGTGCCAGCAGCTTGCCGGGAAAGAGCTCTGGAAACACCATATATTTT.

The chain is built from TRBV27 and TRBJ2-2; 11 bases map to TRBD2. There are 16 residues in the CDR3. The germline V gene has CDR1 MNHEY and CDR2 SMNVEV (reference sequence). Trimming cost V 1 base and J 6 bases; bases outside gene matches: 4. Written as DNA, the CDR3 is TGTGCCAGCAGTTTATTGTTAGCGGGGGGGCCCGGGGAGCTGTTTTTT. Amino acids: CASSLLLAGGPGELFF.